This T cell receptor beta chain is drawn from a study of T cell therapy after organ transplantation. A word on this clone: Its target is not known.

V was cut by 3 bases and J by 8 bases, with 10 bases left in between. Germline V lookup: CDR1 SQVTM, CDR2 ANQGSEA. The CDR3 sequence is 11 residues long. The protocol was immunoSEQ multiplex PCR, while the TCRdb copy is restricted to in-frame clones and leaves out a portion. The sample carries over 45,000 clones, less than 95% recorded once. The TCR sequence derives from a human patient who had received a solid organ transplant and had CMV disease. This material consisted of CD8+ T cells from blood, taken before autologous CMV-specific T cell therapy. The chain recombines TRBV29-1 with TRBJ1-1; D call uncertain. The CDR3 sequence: CSVEDTEEAFF. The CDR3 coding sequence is TGCAGCGTTGAGGATACAGAAGAAGCTTTCTTT.